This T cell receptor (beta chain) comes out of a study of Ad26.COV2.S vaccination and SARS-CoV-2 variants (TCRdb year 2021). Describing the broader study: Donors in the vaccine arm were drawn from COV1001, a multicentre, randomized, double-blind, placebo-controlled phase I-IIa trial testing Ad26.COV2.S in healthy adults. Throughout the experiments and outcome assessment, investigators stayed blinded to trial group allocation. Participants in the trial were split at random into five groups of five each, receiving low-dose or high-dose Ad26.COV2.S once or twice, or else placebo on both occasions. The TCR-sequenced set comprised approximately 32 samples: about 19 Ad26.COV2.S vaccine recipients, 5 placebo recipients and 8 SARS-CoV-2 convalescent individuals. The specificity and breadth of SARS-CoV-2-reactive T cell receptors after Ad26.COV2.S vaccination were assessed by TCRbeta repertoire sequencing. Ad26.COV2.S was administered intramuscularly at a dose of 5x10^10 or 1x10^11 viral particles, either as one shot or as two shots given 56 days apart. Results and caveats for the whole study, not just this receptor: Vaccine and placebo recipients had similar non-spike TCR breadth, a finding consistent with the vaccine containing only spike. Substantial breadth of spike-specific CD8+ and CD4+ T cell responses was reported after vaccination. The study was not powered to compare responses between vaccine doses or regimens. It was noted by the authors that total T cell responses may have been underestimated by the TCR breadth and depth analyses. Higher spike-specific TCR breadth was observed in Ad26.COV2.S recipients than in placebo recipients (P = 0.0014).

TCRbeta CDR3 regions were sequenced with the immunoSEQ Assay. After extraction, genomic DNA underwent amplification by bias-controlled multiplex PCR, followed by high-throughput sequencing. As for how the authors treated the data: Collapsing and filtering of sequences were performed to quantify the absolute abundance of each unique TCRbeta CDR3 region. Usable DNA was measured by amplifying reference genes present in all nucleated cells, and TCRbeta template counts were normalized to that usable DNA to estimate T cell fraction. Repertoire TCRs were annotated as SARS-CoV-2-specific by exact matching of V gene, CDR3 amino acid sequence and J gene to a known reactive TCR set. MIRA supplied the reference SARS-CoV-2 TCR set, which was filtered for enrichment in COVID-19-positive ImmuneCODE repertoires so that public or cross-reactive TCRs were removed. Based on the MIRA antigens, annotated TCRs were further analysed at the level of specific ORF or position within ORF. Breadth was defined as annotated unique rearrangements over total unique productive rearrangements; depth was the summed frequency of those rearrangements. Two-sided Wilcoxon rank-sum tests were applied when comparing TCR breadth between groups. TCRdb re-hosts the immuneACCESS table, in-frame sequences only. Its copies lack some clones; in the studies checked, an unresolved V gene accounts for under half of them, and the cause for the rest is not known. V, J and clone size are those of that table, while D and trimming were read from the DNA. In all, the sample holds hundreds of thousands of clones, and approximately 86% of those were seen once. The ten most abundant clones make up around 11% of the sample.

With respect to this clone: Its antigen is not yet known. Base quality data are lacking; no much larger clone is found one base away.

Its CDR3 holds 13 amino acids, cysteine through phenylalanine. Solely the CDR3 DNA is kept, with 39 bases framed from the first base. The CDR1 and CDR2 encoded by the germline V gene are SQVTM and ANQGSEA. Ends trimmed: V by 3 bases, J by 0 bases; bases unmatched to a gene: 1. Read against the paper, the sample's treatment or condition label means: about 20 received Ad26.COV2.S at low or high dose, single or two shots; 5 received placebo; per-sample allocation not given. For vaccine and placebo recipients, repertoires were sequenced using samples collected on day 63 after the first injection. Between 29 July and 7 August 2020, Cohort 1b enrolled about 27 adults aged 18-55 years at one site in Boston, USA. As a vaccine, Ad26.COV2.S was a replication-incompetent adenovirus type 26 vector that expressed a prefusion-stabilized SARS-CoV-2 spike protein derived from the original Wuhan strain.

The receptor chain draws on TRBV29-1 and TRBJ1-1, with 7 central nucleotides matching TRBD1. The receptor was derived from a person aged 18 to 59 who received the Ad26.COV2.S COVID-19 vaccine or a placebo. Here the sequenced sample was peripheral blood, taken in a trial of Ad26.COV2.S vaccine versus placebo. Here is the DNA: TGCAGCGTTGAGAGGGGGCTGAACACTGAAGCTTTCTTT. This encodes CSVERGLNTEAFF.